This TCR beta chain was identified in a study of T cells expressing NK-cell markers. Study in general: The TCR beta repertoires originated in sorted CD3+CD56+NKG2C+, CD3+CD56+NKG2C- and CD3+CD56-NKG2C+ T cells. The study's findings and limits: Of the CD8+ T cells in a handful of donors, roughly 1.0-7.5% belonged to dominant NKG2C+ clonotypes.

As for this clonotype: Its antigen remains unidentified.

TCRdb reprocessed the 5' RACE reads, with one entry per CDR3 protein and no DNA. The sample yields approximately 150,000 distinct CDR3 sequences, of which the top ten take up approximately 17%. Germline CDR1 MNHEY, CDR2 SMNVEV (reference sequence). The CDR3 is 16 amino acids. This chain connects TRBV27 to TRBJ2-1; TCRdb proposes TRBD2, but this gene call is untestable without DNA. Material: blood T cells: a sorted CD56 or NKG2C T cell subset, CD4+ or CD8+ T cells, or bulk PBMC T cells (not recorded which). The sequence was obtained from a woman aged 18 to 75 in good health. The CDR3 protein is CASSSLGTDYRHEQFF.